Shown below are 26 T cell receptor beta chains from a single sample sequenced in a study of blood T cell repertoires in COVID-19. The assay was immunoSEQ multiplex PCR, and TCRdb's table has in-frame clones only and misses some. The sample lists roughly 200,000 clones; 87% were seen once. What was sequenced was peripheral blood. All receptors derive from a man aged 60-69 years who had recovered from COVID-19.

This rearrangement joins TRBV3-1 (or the pseudogene TRBV3-2) to TRBJ2-7; 8 bases are shared with TRBD1. This CDR3 has 15 residues. J gave up 2 bases and V 0 bases, and 3 bases lay outside the gene matches. The germline CDR1 and CDR2 sequences are LGHDT and YNNKEL (reference sequence). The CDR3 is CASSQDRTGTYEQYF. CDR3 bases: TGTGCCAGCAGCCAAGACAGGACAGGGACCTACGAGCAGTACTTC.

This clone was seen many times. The gene calls are TRBV14 and TRBJ2-7; TRBD1 matches at 8 bases. The germline V gene has CDR1 SGHDN and CDR2 FVKESK. The CDR3 runs to 15 residues. V lost 2 bases, J lost 3 bases, and 6 bases stayed unmatched. In DNA form, the CDR3 reads TGTGCCAGCAGCCAAACCCGGGACAGGCTCTACGAGCAGTACTTC. Protein product: CASSQTRDRLYEQYF.

The chain is built from TRBV5-4 and TRBJ2-2, with a tentative D call TRBD2 (6 bases). Germline loops: CDR1 SGHNT, CDR2 YYREEE (reference sequence). The V end lost 7 bases, the J end lost 5 bases, and 24 bases lay between the germline ends. This CDR3 contains 17 residues. The CDR3 is CASLRKGGGRGTGELFF. CDR3 DNA sequence: TGTGCCAGCTTGAGGAAAGGCGGAGGTCGGGGGACCGGGGAGCTGTTTTTT.

The V call is TRBV27, the J call TRBJ1-1; D is possibly TRBD1 (5 bases). With 3 bases removed from V and 6 bases from J, the gap between germline ends came to 11 bases. Germline loops: CDR1 MNHEY, CDR2 SMNVEV (reference sequence). There are 13 residues in the CDR3. In DNA form, the CDR3 reads TGTGCCAGCAGTTTCCGGGGGTCGCCTGAAGCTTTCTTT. Its protein product is CASSFRGSPEAFF.

The chain employs TRBV19 and TRBJ1-2; maybe TRBD1 (6 bases). Trimming stripped 7 bases from V and 5 bases from J, with 14 bases between. CDR1 is LNHDA and CDR2 is SQIVND in the germline V gene (reference sequence). This CDR3 has 13 residues. This chain's CDR3 is CASTPPDRYGYTF. CDR3 sequence (DNA): TGTGCCAGTACCCCACCGGACAGATATGGCTACACCTTC.

This clone was detected only a few times. This same CDR3 is encoded by further DNA sequences in the sample. The gene calls are TRBV30 and TRBJ2-7; D is ambiguous. The CDR3 consists of 11 residues. Germline V gene data show CDR1 as GTSNPN and CDR2 as SVGIG (reference sequence). Trimming removed 5 bases at V and 1 base at J, with 6 bases between. CDR3 coding DNA: TGTGCCTGGTCCCGGTCCTACGAGCAGTACTTC. It specifies CAWSRSYEQYF.

The chain combines TRBV10-2 with TRBJ2-7, with D possibly TRBD2 on 6 matching bases. Between the trimmed V and J ends, which lost 2 bases and 2 bases, there was a span of 10 bases. The CDR3 covers 14 residues. Germline CDR1 WSHSY, CDR2 SAAADI. The CDR3 reads CASSEGGKPYEQYF. CDR3 bases: TGCGCCAGCAGTGAGGGGGGGAAACCCTACGAGCAGTACTTC.

The V gene is TRBV27, the J gene TRBJ2-1; D unresolved. Germline V lookup: CDR1 MNHEY, CDR2 SMNVEV (reference sequence). CDR3 length: 16 amino acids. V shed 1 base and J shed 3 bases, with 13 bases lying between them. This chain's CDR3 is CASSLFGAKSYNEQFF. The CDR3, as DNA: TGTGCCAGCAGTTTATTTGGAGCGAAGAGCTACAATGAGCAGTTCTTC.

The J gene is TRBJ2-3, the V gene TRBV5-4; unclear D gene. Germline V gene data show CDR1 as SGHNT and CDR2 as YYREEE (reference sequence). The CDR3 runs to 11 residues. V lost 9 bases, J lost 6 bases, and 11 bases lay in between. CDR3 amino acids: CAIAREDTQYF. In DNA, the CDR3 is TGTGCCATCGCCCGAGAGGATACGCAGTATTTT.

The V call is TRBV24-1, the J call TRBJ1-2; 8 nucleotides line up with TRBD1. The J segment lost 3 bases and the V segment lost 8 bases, leaving 1 base of the junction unmatched. The length of the CDR3 is 12 residues. Germline CDR1 KGHDR, CDR2 SFDVKD. CDR3 nucleotides: TGTGCCACCACGGACAGGGACTATGGCTACACCTTC. It translates to CATTDRDYGYTF.

The CDR3, as DNA: TGTGCCAGCAGTCTACAGGGGGCGCATGGCTACACCTTC. This gives the protein CASSLQGAHGYTF. The rearrangement links TRBV6-6 to TRBJ1-2, with TRBD1 identical over 9 bases. CDR1 is MNHNY, CDR2 SVGAGI, per germline (reference sequence). With V trimmed by 5 bases and J by 6 bases, 4 bases remained unmatched. This CDR3 comprises 13 residues.

The V call is TRBV28, the J call TRBJ2-7; D gene uncertain. The germline CDR1 and CDR2 sequences are MDHEN and SYDVKM. CDR3 size: 14 residues. Trimming took off 7 bases at V and 7 bases at J, with 20 bases between the two ends. CDR3 coding DNA: TGTGCCAGCATCCCAACGGCGGCTTGGCTAGAGCAGTACTTC. Its protein is CASIPTAAWLEQYF.

V gene TRBV19 combines with J gene TRBJ2-2; 13 bases fit TRBD2. Per the germline V gene, CDR1 is LNHDA and CDR2 is SQIVND (reference sequence). This CDR3 has 15 residues. V dropped 10 bases and J dropped 3; count of bases not matched to a gene: 5. The CDR3 DNA reads TGTGCCACCACTAGCGGGAGGGCCGACACCGGGGAGCTGTTTTTT. Protein sequence: CATTSGRADTGELFF.

The DNA for the CDR3 is TGTGCCTGGAGCCCTCAGCCGTGGGGACAGGCCCAAGAGACCCAGTACTTC. This sequence encodes CAWSPQPWGQAQETQYF. This sequence joins TRBV30 and TRBJ2-5, with 8 nucleotides matching TRBD1. CDR1 and CDR2 (germline): GTSNPN, SVGIG (reference sequence). The CDR3 totals 17 residues. Trimming cost V 3 bases and J 1 base; bases outside gene matches: 13.

The V gene is TRBV3-1 (or the pseudogene TRBV3-2), the J gene TRBJ1-2; D is ambiguous. V was shortened by 2 bases and J by 6 bases, with 16 bases between the two germline ends. Germline-derived CDR1 and CDR2 are LGHDT and YNNKEL (reference sequence). CDR3 size: 15 residues. The CDR3 region has the DNA TGTGCCAGCAGCCAAAGTGGAGGATCAACCCATGGCTACACCTTC. Amino acid sequence: CASSQSGGSTHGYTF.

The chain uses TRBV5-4 and TRBJ2-1, with unresolved D. Germline V gene data show CDR1 as SGHNT and CDR2 as YYREEE (reference sequence). The CDR3 contains 13 residues. The V end lost 0 bases, the J end lost 7 bases, and 8 bases lay between the germline ends. The CDR3 sequence: CASSLGPFNEQFF. The CDR3, as DNA: TGTGCCAGCAGCTTGGGGCCCTTTAATGAGCAGTTCTTC.

In its sample, this clone was seen once. The chain couples TRBV7-2 to TRBJ1-2; the D gene is possibly TRBD1 (5 bases). The CDR3 has 16 residues. V was trimmed by 2 bases and J by 5 bases, leaving 18 bases between them. Germline V gives CDR1 SGHTA, CDR2 FQGNSA. For the CDR3, the DNA is TGTGCCAGCAGCTTAATGGGGAGCGGGGACGGGTATGGCTACACCTTC. Its translation: CASSLMGSGDGYGYTF.

J is TRBJ2-1 and V is TRBV9, with TRBD1 as a possible D gene (6 bases). CDR3 length: 16 amino acids. CDR1 SGDLS and CDR2 YYNGEE come from the germline V gene. Trimming cost V 0 bases and J 4 bases, with 14 bases left between them. CDR3 sequence reads: CASSVGTVGNYNEQFF. CDR3 sequence (DNA): TGTGCCAGCAGCGTAGGGACAGTTGGTAATTACAATGAGCAGTTCTTC.

The chain is built from TRBV24-1 and TRBJ2-5, with 7 bases lining up with TRBD1. The CDR3 covers 15 residues. Germline values: CDR1 KGHDR, CDR2 SFDVKD. The J segment lost 0 bases and the V segment lost 5 bases, leaving 5 bases of the junction unmatched. Here the CDR3 DNA reads TGTGCCACCAGTGCCCAGGACAGGAACCAAGAGACCCAGTACTTC. Translated: CATSAQDRNQETQYF.

This sequence joins TRBV6-5 and TRBJ2-5; D remains ambiguous. Trimming removed 3 bases at V and 1 base at J, with 6 bases between. Germline lookup yields CDR1 MNHEY and CDR2 SVGAGI. There are 13 residues in the CDR3. The CDR3 nucleotides are TGTGCCAGCAGTTATAGTATCCAAGAGACCCAGTACTTC. It translates to CASSYSIQETQYF.

The rearrangement links TRBV10-2 to TRBJ2-5; TRBD2 matches at 9 bases. V shed 2 bases, J shed 4 bases, and the junction held 5 bases outside the gene matches. The CDR3 is made up of 15 amino acids. CDR1 is WSHSY and CDR2 is SAAADI in the germline V gene. The CDR3 region has the DNA TGCGCCAGCAGTGAGGCGGGAGGGATAATAGAGACCCAGTACTTC. This translates into CASSEAGGIIETQYF.

The chain links TRBV9 to TRBJ1-5; 10 bases match TRBD1. The germline V gene has CDR1 SGDLS and CDR2 YYNGEE. This CDR3 is built from 14 residues. V shed 3 bases, J shed 8 bases, and the junction held 5 bases outside the gene matches. CDR3 sequence: CASSGTGGGEPQHF. CDR3 coding DNA: TGTGCCAGCAGCGGGACAGGGGGTGGCGAGCCCCAGCATTTT.

This clone was picked up a small number of times. The chain uses TRBV30 and TRBJ1-4; 7 nucleotides match TRBD1. Germline V gives CDR1 GTSNPN, CDR2 SVGIG (reference sequence). The CDR3 runs to 14 residues. The trim removed 1 base at V and 4 bases at J, leaving 3 bases unmatched. CDR3 residues: CAWSAGTDNEKLFF. The CDR3 DNA sequence: TGTGCCTGGAGTGCCGGGACAGATAATGAAAAACTGTTTTTT.

The chain employs TRBV7-6 and TRBJ1-3, with D maybe TRBD1 (6 bases). Germline CDR1 is SGHVS and CDR2 is FNYEAQ. The CDR3 runs 17 residues. Trimming left V 5 bases short and J 0 bases short, with 17 bases between. CDR3 coding DNA: TGTGCCAGCAGCCCTCTCTGGAACAGGGACTCTGGAAACACCATATATTTT. Translated: CASSPLWNRDSGNTIYF.

This clone was detected once. The chain combines TRBV29-1 with TRBJ2-4, with 12 bases that match TRBD2. The CDR3 consists of 17 residues. V gave up 6 bases and J gave up 0 bases; unmatched junction bases: 9. Germline-derived CDR1 and CDR2 are SQVTM and ANQGSEA. The CDR3, as DNA: TGCAGCGTGGGGGAACGGGGACTAGCGGGAGCCAAAAACATTCAGTACTTC. Translation: CSVGERGLAGAKNIQYF.

The chain joins TRBV30 to TRBJ1-5; 8 bases match TRBD1. Germline CDR1 GTSNPN, CDR2 SVGIG (reference sequence). The CDR3 loop spans 16 amino acids. V shed 2 bases, J shed 7 bases, and the junction held 13 bases outside the gene matches. The CDR3 region is CAWSQDREVGGQPQHF. CDR3 DNA: TGTGCCTGGAGTCAGGACAGGGAGGTAGGAGGACAGCCCCAGCATTTT.